The 21 T cell receptor beta chains in this list originate from one sample, sequenced in a study of blood T cell repertoires in COVID-19. Libraries were prepared by immunoSEQ multiplex PCR; TCRdb keeps only in-frame clonotypes and omits some of them. Of approximately 200,000 clones detected, 82% appear once; the ten largest clones hold 12%. Sequenced material: PBMCs or T cells enriched from blood (not recorded which). These receptors were obtained from a man aged 40-49 years who had recovered from COVID-19.

This clone was found a few times. The CDR3 spells CASSPGQGGQPQHF. Here the CDR3 DNA reads TGTGCCAGCAGCCCGGGACAGGGGGGACAGCCCCAGCATTTT. The chain employs TRBV7-3 and TRBJ1-5; 11 positions agree with TRBD1. V lost 5 bases, J lost 7 bases, and 4 bases stayed unmatched. Germline V gene sequence: CDR1 SGHTA, CDR2 FQGTGA. The CDR3 runs 14 residues.

The genes are TRBV6-5 and TRBJ1-5; no reliable D call. The CDR3 runs to 13 residues. V gave up 7 bases and J gave up 0 bases, with 7 bases separating them. Per the germline V gene, CDR1 is MNHEY and CDR2 is SVGAGI. CDR3 bases: TGTGCCAGCATCCAGCGTAGCAATCAGCCCCAGCATTTT. It specifies CASIQRSNQPQHF.

A note on this clone: Relative to the germline gene, one junction end is altered; a read error may explain this. This chain connects TRBV6-5 to TRBJ1-2; 10 nucleotides agree with TRBD1. In germline, CDR1 is MNHEY, CDR2 SVGAGI. The CDR3 has 15 residues. The CDR3 coding sequence is TGTGCCAGCAGTTACTCGGGACAGGGGCCGGGGTCGCTCTCCTTC. Residues: CASSYSGQGPGSLSF.

The V call is TRBV19, the J call TRBJ2-7, with TRBD1 matching 7 bases. The CDR3 runs 14 residues. CDR1 and CDR2 (germline): LNHDA, SQIVND (reference sequence). The junction had 4 bases not matched to a gene; V was cut back by 4 bases and J by 1 base. CDR3 residues: CASSTRDSSYEQYF. In nucleotides, the CDR3 is TGTGCCAGTAGTACTCGGGACAGTTCCTACGAGCAGTACTTC. Combining the CDR3 with reference TRBV19 and TRBJ2-7 gives the whole variable domain DGGITQSPKYLFRKEGQNVTLSCEQNLNHDAMYWYRQDPGQGLRLIYYSQIVNDFQKGDIAEGYSVSREKKESFPLTVTSAQKNPTAFYLCASSTRDSSYEQYFGPGTRLTVT.

This chain uses TRBV6-6 with TRBJ2-5, with 12 bases that match TRBD1. The length of the CDR3 is 16 residues. V gave up 2 bases and J gave up 4 bases; unmatched junction bases: 5. Germline CDR1 and CDR2: MNHNY and SVGAGI (reference sequence). In DNA, the CDR3 is TGTGCCAGCAGTTACCGGGGACAGGGGGCAAGAGAGACCCAGTACTTC. Translated: CASSYRGQGARETQYF.

The chain combines TRBV7-7 with TRBJ2-3, with a weak D call TRBD1 (7 bases). CDR3 length equals 14 residues. The ends were cut back, 2 bases at V and 5 bases at J, with 11 bases in the middle. Germline assignment: CDR1 SSHAT and CDR2 FNYEAQ (reference sequence). The CDR3: CASSLRQGGDTQYF. CDR3 bases: TGTGCCAGCAGCTTACGACAGGGAGGAGATACGCAGTATTTT.

The chain joins TRBV24-1 to TRBJ2-3, with TRBD2 matching 9 bases. The CDR3 spans 14 residues. Germline CDR1 is KGHDR and CDR2 is SFDVKD. Trimming took 4 bases from V and 6 from J; bases not matched to a gene: 4. The CDR3 sequence is CATSDSGLADTQYF. CDR3 coding DNA: TGTGCCACCAGTGACTCCGGACTAGCGGATACGCAGTATTTT.

This chain links TRBV6-5 with TRBJ1-2; TRBD1 is a possible D gene (5 bases). This CDR3 is built from 15 residues. V lost 0 bases and J lost 0, with 8 bases in between. Per the germline V gene, CDR1 is MNHEY and CDR2 is SVGAGI. The CDR3 coding sequence is TGTGCCAGCAGTTACTCACAGGCCTCTAACTATGGCTACACCTTC. This encodes CASSYSQASNYGYTF.

This clone came up once. V is TRBV5-1 and J is TRBJ2-3; D is possibly TRBD2 (6 bases). Trimming stripped 4 bases from V and 0 bases from J, with 15 bases between. The CDR3 spans 16 residues. Germline CDR1 is SGHRS and CDR2 is YFSETQ. The CDR3 loop is CASSGGTLTSTDTQYF. The CDR3 DNA sequence: TGCGCCAGCAGCGGCGGGACCCTCACAAGCACAGATACGCAGTATTTT. The variable domain in full, completed from reference TRBV5-1 and TRBJ2-3, reads KAGVTQTPRYLIKTRGQQVTLSCSPISGHRSVSWYQQTPGQGLQFLFEYFSETQRNKGNFPGRFSGRQFSNSRSEMNVSTLELGDSALYLCASSGGTLTSTDTQYFGPGTRLTVL.

V and J are TRBV3-1 (or the pseudogene TRBV3-2) and TRBJ1-2; D is uncertain. CDR3 length equals 15 residues. V lost 2 bases and J lost 4, with 14 bases in between. The germline V gene encodes CDR1 LGHDT and CDR2 YNNKEL (reference sequence). In nucleotides, the CDR3 is TGTGCCAGCAGCCAACTTACGGGTTTTCTCTATGGCTACACCTTC. It translates to CASSQLTGFLYGYTF.

The chain carries TRBV28 and TRBJ2-3, with 7 positions matching TRBD2. The CDR3 runs to 15 residues. J gave up 3 bases and V 8 bases, and 11 bases lay outside the gene matches. Per the germline V gene, CDR1 is MDHEN and CDR2 is SYDVKM. In DNA form, the CDR3 reads TGTGCCAGCGAAGGGAGCGGGACCGGAACAGATACGCAGTATTTT. Its protein product is CASEGSGTGTDTQYF.

The V gene is TRBV6-5, the J gene TRBJ1-2; the D gene is possibly TRBD1 (6 bases). Per the germline V gene, CDR1 is MNHEY and CDR2 is SVGAGI. The ends were cut back, 6 bases at V and 6 bases at J, with 17 bases in the middle. There are 14 residues in the CDR3. CDR3 sequence (DNA): TGTGCCAGCAGCAGACCCCCAAACAGGGATGGCTACACCTTC. This translates into CASSRPPNRDGYTF.

This clone appeared a few times. This rearrangement joins TRBV7-8 to TRBJ1-5; possible D gene TRBD1, 5 bases. CDR1 and CDR2 from the germline V gene are SGHVS and FQNEAQ. Trimming pared 1 base from V and 0 bases from J, leaving 19 bases between. The CDR3 length is 19 residues. Here the CDR3 DNA reads TGTGCCAGCAGCTTAGGTTTCCCTATCACAGGAGTTAGCAATCAGCCCCAGCATTTT. As protein: CASSLGFPITGVSNQPQHF. The full variable domain, rest sourced from reference TRBV7-8 and TRBJ1-5, is GAGVSQSPRYKVAKRGQDVALRCDPISGHVSLFWYQQALGQGPEFLTYFQNEAQLDKSGLPSDRFFAERPEGSVSTLKIQRTQQEDSAVYLCASSLGFPITGVSNQPQHFGDGTRLSIL.

The chain recombines TRBV3-1 (or the pseudogene TRBV3-2) with TRBJ2-1; TRBD2 aligns across 14 bases. V gave up 8 bases and J gave up 0 bases; unmatched junction bases: 12. This CDR3 comprises 19 residues. From germline, CDR1 is LGHDT and CDR2 YNNKEL (reference sequence). The CDR3 DNA reads TGTGCCAGCTGCCGACAGGGGACTAGCGGGAGAGGCTCCTACAATGAGCAGTTCTTC. This gives the protein CASCRQGTSGRGSYNEQFF.

The rearrangement links TRBV6-1 to TRBJ2-3, with TRBD2 matching 10 bases. CDR1 is MNHNS, CDR2 SASEGT, per germline. V lost 0 bases to trimming and J lost 2 bases; unmatched junction nucleotides: 8. The CDR3 runs 18 residues. In nucleotides, the CDR3 is TGTGCCAGCAGTGAAGCCTCCACTAGCGGGGATTACACAGATACGCAGTATTTT. Residues: CASSEASTSGDYTDTQYF.

The chain is built from TRBV12-5 and TRBJ1-2; no firm D call. This CDR3 region has 13 residues. The germline gives CDR1 LGHNT, CDR2 FRNRAP. V lost 6 bases and J 4 bases, leaving 12 bases between the germline ends. The CDR3 loop is CASGADGGYGYTF. CDR3 sequence (DNA): TGTGCTAGTGGGGCGGACGGAGGCTATGGCTACACCTTC. The full variable domain, completed using reference TRBV12-5 and TRBJ1-2, is DARVTQTPRHKVTEMGQEVTMRCQPILGHNTVFWYRQTMMQGLELLAYFRNRAPLDDSGMPKDRFSAEMPDATLATLKIQPSEPRDSAVYFCASGADGGYGYTFGSGTRLTVV.

The chain is built from TRBV7-2 and TRBJ2-1; weak D call: TRBD1 (6 bases). CDR1 is SGHTA, CDR2 FQGNSA, per germline. The length of the CDR3 is 13 residues. V was cut by 1 base and J by 8 bases, with 9 bases left in between. Written as DNA, the CDR3 is TGTGCCAGCAGCTTAGACAGGGTCCATGAGCAGTTCTTC. This codes for CASSLDRVHEQFF.

This clone occurred once. This chain connects TRBV19 to TRBJ2-7, with a weak D call TRBD1 (5 bases). The V gene lost 0 bases and the J gene lost 1 base, with 13 bases spanning the gap. Per the germline V gene, CDR1 is LNHDA and CDR2 is SQIVND (reference sequence). This CDR3 contains 16 residues. The CDR3 coding sequence is TGTGCCAGTAGTATAGACGCGGACACAGGATCCTACGAGCAGTACTTC. Translating it yields CASSIDADTGSYEQYF. The full variable domain, with the rest looked up from reference TRBV19 and TRBJ2-7, is DGGITQSPKYLFRKEGQNVTLSCEQNLNHDAMYWYRQDPGQGLRLIYYSQIVNDFQKGDIAEGYSVSREKKESFPLTVTSAQKNPTAFYLCASSIDADTGSYEQYFGPGTRLTVT.

J is TRBJ2-1 and V is TRBV18, with 7 bases aligning to TRBD1. J gave up 7 bases and V 2 bases, and 2 bases lay outside the gene matches. The CDR3 has 13 amino acids. The germline V gene encodes CDR1 KGHSH and CDR2 LQKENI. CDR3 in amino acids: CASSPIQGNEQFF. The CDR3 DNA reads TGTGCCAGCTCACCAATACAGGGGAATGAGCAGTTCTTC.

The chain carries TRBV11-2 and TRBJ1-2, with no clear D. The CDR3 extends over 12 amino acids. Per the germline V gene, CDR1 is SGHAT and CDR2 is FQNNGV. V was cut by 5 bases and J by 7 bases, with 11 bases left in between. As DNA, the CDR3 is TGTGCCAGCAGCCCCCGCGGGTCTGGCTACACCTTC. Translated, it gives CASSPRGSGYTF.

This chain links TRBV28 with TRBJ1-3; no definite D call. The CDR3 extends over 14 amino acids. With 7 bases removed from V and 1 base from J, the gap between germline ends came to 11 bases. CDR1 and CDR2 (germline): MDHEN, SYDVKM. The CDR3 DNA is TGTGCCAGCACCTTAAGTCGGTCTGGAAACACCATATATTTT. Translating it yields CASTLSRSGNTIYF.